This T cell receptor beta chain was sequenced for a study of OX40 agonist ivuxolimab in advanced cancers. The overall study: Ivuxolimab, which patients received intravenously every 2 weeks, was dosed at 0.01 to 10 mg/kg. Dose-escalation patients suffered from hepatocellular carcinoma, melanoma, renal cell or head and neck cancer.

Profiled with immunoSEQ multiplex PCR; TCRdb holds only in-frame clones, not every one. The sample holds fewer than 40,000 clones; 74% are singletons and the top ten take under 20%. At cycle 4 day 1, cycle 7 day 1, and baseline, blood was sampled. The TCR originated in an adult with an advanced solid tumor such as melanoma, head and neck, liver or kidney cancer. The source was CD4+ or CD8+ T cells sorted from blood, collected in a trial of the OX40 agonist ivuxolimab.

The CDR3 nucleotides read TGTGCCAGCAGTGTGGCCCAAAACAATGAGCAGTTCTTC. The encoded protein is CASSVAQNNEQFF. This chain connects TRBV2 to TRBJ2-1; D ambiguous. Germline V gene sequence: CDR1 SNHLY, CDR2 FYNNEI. V lost 4 bases, J lost 5 bases, and 9 bases lay in between. There are 13 residues in the CDR3.